What follows is one TCR beta chain and its context. Authors' processing steps: Estimation of nucleated cell counts was performed using reference gene primer amplification. The repertoire was sequenced with immunoSEQ multiplex PCR; TCRdb's copy has only in-frame clones and lacks some. D and trimming were read from the DNA, whereas the V and J calls and clone size are those reported in that table. This table has approximately 290,000 clones, roughly 90% appearing once. The data are from a study of blood T cell repertoires in COVID-19. Looking at the study overall: The cDNA or gDNA used as material had been derived from T cells, B-cell-depleted T cells, or PBMCs.

The CDR3 is 16 residues long. From germline, CDR1 is MNHEY and CDR2 SMNVEV (reference sequence). Losses at the gene ends were 0 bases for V and 2 bases for J; bases not matched to a gene: 6. V is TRBV27 and J is TRBJ2-7; 8 nucleotides match TRBD2. Source material: peripheral blood. The source is a woman in her twenties or thirties with COVID-19, enrolled during active disease. The CDR3 nucleotides read TGTGCCAGCAGTTTATCGGCGGGGGGCTCCCCCTACGAGCAGTACTTC. Its translation is CASSLSAGGSPYEQYF.